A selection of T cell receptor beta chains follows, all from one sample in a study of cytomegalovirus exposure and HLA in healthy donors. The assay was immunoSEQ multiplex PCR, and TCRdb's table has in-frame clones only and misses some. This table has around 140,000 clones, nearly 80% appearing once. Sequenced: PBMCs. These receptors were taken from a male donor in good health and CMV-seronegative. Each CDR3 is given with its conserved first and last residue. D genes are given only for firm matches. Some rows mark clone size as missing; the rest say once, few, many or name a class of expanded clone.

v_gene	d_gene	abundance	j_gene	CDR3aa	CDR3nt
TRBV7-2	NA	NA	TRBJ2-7	CASSILAAYEQYF	TGTGCCAGCAGCATCCTAGCAGCCTACGAGCAGTACTTC
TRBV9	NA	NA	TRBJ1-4	CASSVSREKLFF	TGTGCCAGCAGCGTAAGCCGGGAAAAACTGTTTTTT
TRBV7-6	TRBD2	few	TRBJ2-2	CASARGGRGTGELFF	TGTGCCAGCGCCCGGGGGGGACGGGGCACCGGGGAGCTGTTTTTT
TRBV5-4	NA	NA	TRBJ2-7	CASSLPQGGEQYF	TGTGCCAGCAGCTTGCCTCAGGGGGGCGAGCAGTACTTC
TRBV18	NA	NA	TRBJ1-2	CASSPSRTAIYGYTF	TGTGCCAGCTCACCCAGCAGAACAGCAATCTACGGCTACACCTTC
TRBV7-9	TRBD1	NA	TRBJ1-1	CASSLEGGDEAFF	TGTGCCAGCAGCTTAGAAGGGGGCGATGAAGCTTTCTTT
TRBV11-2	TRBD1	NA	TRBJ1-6	CASNRQGTNSPLHF	TGTGCCAGCAACCGACAGGGGACAAATTCACCCCTCCACTTT
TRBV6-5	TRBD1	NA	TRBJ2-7	CASSYFGTGVYEQYF	TGTGCCAGCAGTTACTTCGGGACAGGGGTCTACGAGCAGTACTTC
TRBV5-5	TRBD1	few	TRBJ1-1	CASSWQGTGENEAFF	TGTGCCAGCAGCTGGCAAGGGACAGGGGAAAATGAAGCTTTCTTT
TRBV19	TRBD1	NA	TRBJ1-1	CASSSRDRVRETEAFF	TGTGCCAGTAGTTCCCGGGACAGGGTAAGGGAGACTGAAGCTTTCTTT
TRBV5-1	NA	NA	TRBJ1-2	CASSLTENYGYTF	TGCGCCAGCAGCCTTACAGAGAACTATGGCTACACCTTC
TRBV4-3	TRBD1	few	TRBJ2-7	CASSQGRTGGSYEQYF	TGCGCCAGCAGCCAAGGTAGGACAGGGGGCTCCTACGAGCAGTACTTC
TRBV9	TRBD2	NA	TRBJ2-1	CASSDTSGAQFF	TGTGCCAGCAGTGATACTAGCGGGGCGCAGTTCTTC
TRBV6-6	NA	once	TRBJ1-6	CASSSTGKLNSPLHF	TGTGCCAGCAGTTCGACGGGGAAGCTGAATTCACCCCTCCACTTT
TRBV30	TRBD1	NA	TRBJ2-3	CAWSAGTGTDTQYF	TGTGCCTGGAGTGCCGGGACAGGGACAGATACGCAGTATTTT
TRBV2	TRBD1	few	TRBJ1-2	CASSVPGTGQYGYTF	TGTGCCAGCAGTGTCCCCGGGACAGGGCAATATGGCTACACCTTC
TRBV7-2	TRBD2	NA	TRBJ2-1	CASSPRASGERRFF	TGTGCCAGCAGCCCTCGGGCTAGCGGGGAAAGGCGATTCTTC
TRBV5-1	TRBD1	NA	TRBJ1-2	CASSGNPGQGADGYTF	TGCGCCAGCAGCGGGAACCCGGGACAGGGGGCGGATGGCTACACCTTC
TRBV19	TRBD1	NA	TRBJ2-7	CASSISGQAYSYEQYF	TGTGCCAGTAGTATCTCGGGACAGGCCTACTCCTACGAGCAGTACTTC
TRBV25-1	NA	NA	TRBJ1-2	CASSGGGSVSYGYTF	TGTGCCAGCAGTGGCGGGGGTAGCGTCTCCTATGGCTACACCTTC
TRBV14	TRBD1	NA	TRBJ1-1	CASSRGTGRAAFF	TGTGCCAGCAGCCGAGGGACAGGGCGAGCGGCTTTCTTT
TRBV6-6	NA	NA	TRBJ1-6	CASSAGGGRNSPLHF	TGTGCCAGCAGTGCCGGGGGAGGGAGGAATTCACCCCTCCACTTT
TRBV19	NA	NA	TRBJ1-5	CASSMRGSLQPQHF	TGTGCCAGTAGTATGAGGGGGAGTTTACAGCCCCAGCATTTT
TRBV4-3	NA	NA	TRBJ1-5	CASSQEWQSFNQPQHF	TGCGCCAGCAGCCAAGAATGGCAGTCTTTCAATCAGCCCCAGCATTTT
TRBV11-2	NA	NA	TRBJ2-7	CASSRTLTYEQYF	TGTGCCAGCAGCCGGACTTTAACCTACGAGCAGTACTTC
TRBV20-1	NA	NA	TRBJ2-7	CSASIGVEQYF	TGCAGTGCTAGTATCGGGGTCGAGCAGTACTTC
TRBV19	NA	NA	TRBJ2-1	CASSIGAGSNEQFF	TGTGCCAGTAGTATTGGGGCAGGGTCCAATGAGCAGTTCTTC
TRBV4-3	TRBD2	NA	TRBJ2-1	CASSQRLAGGNEQFF	TGCGCCAGCAGCCAAAGGCTAGCGGGGGGGAATGAGCAGTTCTTC
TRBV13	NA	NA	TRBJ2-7	CASSSSRANEQYF	TGTGCCAGCAGCAGTTCCAGGGCCAACGAGCAGTACTTC
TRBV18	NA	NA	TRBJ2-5	CASSPRDRSVETQYF	TGTGCCAGCTCACCACGTGACAGATCAGTCGAGACCCAGTACTTC
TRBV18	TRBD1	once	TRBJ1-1	CASSPGQGSNTEAFF	TGTGCCAGCTCACCGGGACAGGGGTCAAACACTGAAGCTTTCTTT
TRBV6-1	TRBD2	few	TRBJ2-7	CASRSSGGLYEQYF	TGTGCCAGCAGATCTAGCGGGGGACTCTACGAGCAGTACTTC
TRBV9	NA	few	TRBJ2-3	CASSETTSTDTQYF	TGTGCCAGCAGCGAGACAACTAGCACAGATACGCAGTATTTT
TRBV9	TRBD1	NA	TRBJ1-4	CASSGGQANNEKLFF	TGTGCCAGCAGCGGCGGACAGGCCAATAATGAAAAACTGTTTTTT
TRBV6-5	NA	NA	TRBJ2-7	CASSYSGALYEQYF	TGTGCCAGCAGTTACTCGGGGGCTCTCTACGAGCAGTACTTC
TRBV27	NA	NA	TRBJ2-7	CASSFLGVDSSYEQYF	TGTGCCAGCAGTTTTCTTGGAGTCGATAGCTCCTACGAGCAGTACTTC
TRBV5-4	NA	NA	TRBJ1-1	CASSLGNRAEAFF	TGTGCCAGCAGCTTGGGTAATCGGGCTGAAGCTTTCTTT
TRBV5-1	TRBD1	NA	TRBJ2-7	CASSLARTGAEQYF	TGCGCCAGCAGCTTGGCCAGGACAGGGGCGGAGCAGTACTTC
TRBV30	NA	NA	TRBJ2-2	CAWRGGAGTGELFF	TGTGCCTGGAGGGGGGGGGCGGGCACCGGGGAGCTGTTTTTT
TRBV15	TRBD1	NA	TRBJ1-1	CATRVTLTGGVTEAFF	TGTGCCACCAGAGTTACACTGACAGGGGGCGTGACTGAAGCTTTCTTT
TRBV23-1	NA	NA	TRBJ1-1	CARGWGGGGTEAFF	TGCGCCAGGGGGTGGGGGGGCGGGGGTACTGAAGCTTTCTTT
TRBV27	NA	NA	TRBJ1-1	CASSSWGRAKMNTEAFF	TGTGCCAGCAGTTCATGGGGCCGAGCAAAAATGAACACTGAAGCTTTCTTT
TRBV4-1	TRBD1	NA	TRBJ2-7	CASSLRQGADYEQYF	TGCGCCAGCAGCCTAAGACAGGGGGCCGACTACGAGCAGTACTTC
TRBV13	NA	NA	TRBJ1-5	CASSSDRENQPQHF	TGTGCCAGCAGCTCGGATCGGGAAAATCAGCCCCAGCATTTT
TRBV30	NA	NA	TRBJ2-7	CAWSLPSYEQYF	TGTGCCTGGTCCCTTCCCTCCTACGAGCAGTACTTC
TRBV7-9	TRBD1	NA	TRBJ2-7	CASSSPDRGSYEQYF	TGTGCCAGCAGCTCCCCGGACAGGGGATCCTACGAGCAGTACTTC
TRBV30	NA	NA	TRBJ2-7	CAWTQGGYEQYF	TGTGCCTGGACACAGGGGGGGTACGAGCAGTACTTC
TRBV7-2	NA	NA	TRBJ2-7	CASSLAPGVYGEQYF	TGTGCCAGCAGCTTAGCGCCGGGGGTCTACGGCGAGCAGTACTTC
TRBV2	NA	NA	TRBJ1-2	CASSDQRNYGYTF	TGTGCCAGCAGCGACCAGAGGAACTATGGCTACACCTTC
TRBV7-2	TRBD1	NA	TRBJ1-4	CASSSQGGGINEKLFF	TGTGCCAGCAGCTCCCAGGGGGGTGGTATTAATGAAAAACTGTTTTTT
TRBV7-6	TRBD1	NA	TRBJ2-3	CASSLTGGTDTQYF	TGTGCCAGCAGCCTGACAGGGGGCACAGATACGCAGTATTTT
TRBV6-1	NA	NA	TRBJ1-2	CASSDGGANYGYTF	TGTGCCAGCAGTGATGGAGGAGCTAACTATGGCTACACCTTC
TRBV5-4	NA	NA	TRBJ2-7	CASSLAEGRHEQYF	TGTGCCAGCAGCTTGGCGGAGGGCAGACACGAGCAGTACTTC
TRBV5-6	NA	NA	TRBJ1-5	CASSLGGGGQPQHF	TGTGCCAGCAGCTTGGGTGGGGGCGGTCAGCCCCAGCATTTT